Following are 17 T cell receptor beta chains from one sample sequenced in a study of shared clonotypes between healthy human individuals. Clones were read by immunoSEQ multiplex PCR, and TCRdb kept only the in-frame ones, dropping some. The data contain about 230,000 clones, 65% of them singletons. Sequencing was carried out using memory CD4+ T cells sorted from blood. Subset specified: CD45RA-negative fraction. All receptors derive from a man under 40 in good health.

J is TRBJ2-4 and V is TRBV10-3; D perhaps matches TRBD1 (6 bases). The germline V gene encodes CDR1 ENHRY and CDR2 SYGVKD. The V gene lost 2 bases and the J gene lost 3 bases, with 14 bases spanning the gap. This CDR3 has 16 residues. This chain's CDR3 is CAISEAPWTDKNIQYF. In DNA form, the CDR3 reads TGTGCCATCAGTGAGGCCCCGTGGACAGACAAAAACATTCAGTACTTC.

This chain uses TRBV2 with TRBJ1-5; D possibly corresponds to TRBD1 (6 bases). Looked up from germline, CDR1 is SNHLY and CDR2 is FYNNEI. This CDR3 has 14 residues. Trimming removed 5 bases at V and 5 bases at J, with 13 bases between. The DNA for the CDR3 is TGTGCCAGCAGTTTGACAGGCGATGATCAGCCCCAGCATTTT. It specifies CASSLTGDDQPQHF.

The chain uses TRBV7-9 and TRBJ2-7, with TRBD2 as a possible D gene (6 bases). This CDR3 contains 14 residues. The germline V gene encodes CDR1 SEHNR and CDR2 FQNEAQ (reference sequence). V shed 1 base and J shed 6 bases, with 13 bases lying between them. CDR3 DNA: TGTGCCAGCAGCTTAGGGCGGGAAAGGCTCGAGCAGTACTTC. Protein product: CASSLGRERLEQYF. Variable domain in full (rest from reference TRBV7-9 and TRBJ2-7): DTGVSQNPRHKITKRGQNVTFRCDPISEHNRLYWYRQTLGQGPEFLTYFQNEAQLEKSRLLSDRFSAERPKGSFSTLEIQRTEQGDSAMYLCASSLGRERLEQYFGPGTRLTVT.

The rearrangement joins TRBV6-1 to TRBJ1-1, with D possibly TRBD1 on 6 matching bases. The germline V gene encodes CDR1 MNHNS and CDR2 SASEGT. V lost 10 bases to trimming and J lost 1 base, with 16 bases between them. CDR3 length equals 14 residues. Written as DNA, the CDR3 is TGTGCCACGATAAAGGGGGGCGGGAACACTGAAGCTTTCTTT. Its protein product is CATIKGGGNTEAFF.

V usage is TRBV5-1 and J usage is TRBJ2-7, with 8 bases fitting TRBD2. J was trimmed by 1 base and V by 2 bases; bases with no gene match: 8. In germline, CDR1 is SGHRS, CDR2 YFSETQ. The CDR3 sequence is 16 residues long. For the CDR3, the DNA is TGCGCCAGCAGCTTTGCGGGGGGCCAGCGGTCCTACGAGCAGTACTTC. Its protein product is CASSFAGGQRSYEQYF.

J is TRBJ2-2 and V is TRBV28; the D is unclear. Trimming removed 6 bases at V and 0 bases at J, with 8 bases between. CDR1 is MDHEN, CDR2 SYDVKM, per germline. The CDR3 runs 14 residues. The CDR3 DNA reads TGTGCCAGCAGGAAGCTACCGAACACCGGGGAGCTGTTTTTT. This sequence encodes CASRKLPNTGELFF.

This clone occurred a few times. The J gene is TRBJ2-1, the V gene TRBV5-1; perhaps D is TRBD1 or TRBD2 (5 bases each). This CDR3 contains 15 residues. In germline, CDR1 is SGHRS, CDR2 YFSETQ. V gave up 1 base and J gave up 5 bases, with 13 bases separating them. The DNA for the CDR3 is TGCGCCAGCAGCTTGACGAGGGCCAGGGACAATGAGCAGTTCTTC. Translation gives CASSLTRARDNEQFF.

This sequence joins TRBV9 and TRBJ2-3; maybe TRBD2 (6 bases). The CDR3 has 15 amino acids. Per the germline V gene, CDR1 is SGDLS and CDR2 is YYNGEE. V was trimmed by 0 bases and J by 0 bases, leaving 8 bases between them. CDR3 coding DNA: TGTGCCAGCAGCGTAGTAGCGGCTAGCACAGATACGCAGTATTTT. It yields the protein CASSVVAASTDTQYF. The whole variable domain, remainder taken from reference TRBV9 and TRBJ2-3, is DSGVTQTPKHLITATGQRVTLRCSPRSGDLSVYWYQQSLDQGLQFLIQYYNGEERAKGNILERFSAQQFPDLHSELNLSSLELGDSALYFCASSVVAASTDTQYFGPGTRLTVL.

On this clone: Other nucleotide sequences from this sample produce the same CDR3. The V and J genes are TRBV5-1 and TRBJ2-1, with 15 positions matching TRBD2. V was clipped by 4 bases and J by 6 bases; unmatched bases: 2. The CDR3 totals 15 residues. The germline V gene encodes CDR1 SGHRS and CDR2 YFSETQ. In DNA form, the CDR3 reads TGCGCCAGCAGCCCGGGACTAGCGGGAGGCAATGAGCAGTTCTTC. Its translation: CASSPGLAGGNEQFF.

This chain joins TRBV6-5 and TRBJ2-2, with D possibly TRBD2 on 5 matching bases. This CDR3 comprises 13 residues. The germline CDR1 and CDR2 sequences are MNHEY and SVGAGI. Trimming removed 6 bases at V and 5 bases at J, with 10 bases between. The CDR3 DNA is TGTGCCAGCAGGACCCCGGGGACCGGGGAGCTGTTTTTT. Residues: CASRTPGTGELFF.

V is TRBV7-6 and J is TRBJ2-3, with a weak D call TRBD1 (6 bases). Germline loops: CDR1 SGHVS, CDR2 FNYEAQ. CDR3 length: 14 amino acids. Trimming removed 4 bases at V and 2 bases at J, with 10 bases between. The CDR3 is CASSSDRYTDTQYF. The CDR3 DNA reads as TGTGCCAGCAGCTCAGACAGGTACACAGATACGCAGTATTTT.

The rearrangement uses TRBV5-1 and TRBJ1-1; no clear D gene. Trimming cost V 5 bases and J 6 bases, with 29 bases left between them. The germline V gene has CDR1 SGHRS and CDR2 YFSETQ. This CDR3 has 18 residues. The CDR3 region has the DNA TGCGCCAGCAGTATGGTGGCAGGTGGGAGTTGGTTCGACCCTGAAGCTTTCTTT. It encodes CASSMVAGGSWFDPEAFF.

The J gene is TRBJ2-2, the V gene TRBV4-3, with D tentatively TRBD2 (6 bases). The germline V gene encodes CDR1 LGHNA and CDR2 YSLEER. Trimming pared 0 bases from V and 7 bases from J, leaving 18 bases between. This CDR3 is built from 17 residues. The CDR3 DNA is TGCGCCAGCAGCCAAGATAGCGGTGGATACGGGATCGGGGAGCTGTTTTTT. It encodes CASSQDSGGYGIGELFF.

This clone was detected only a few times. V gene TRBV18 combines with J gene TRBJ1-2; tentative D call: TRBD1 (5 bases). Germline values: CDR1 KGHSH, CDR2 LQKENI. Trimming took 1 base from V and 6 from J, leaving 12 bases between them. The length of the CDR3 is 14 residues. CDR3 residues: CASSPLAGMDGYTF. DNA of the CDR3: TGTGCCAGCTCACCACTGGCAGGGATGGATGGCTACACCTTC. The entire variable domain, with the rest obtained from reference TRBV18 and TRBJ1-2, is as follows: NAGVMQNPRHLVRRRGQEARLRCSPMKGHSHVYWYRQLPEEGLKFMVYLQKENIIDESGMPKERFSAEFPKEGPSILRIQQVVRGDSAAYFCASSPLAGMDGYTFGSGTRLTVV.

This clone was counted only a few times. The chain recombines TRBV5-6 with TRBJ2-3; 7 bases fit TRBD2. This CDR3 has 15 residues. The ends lost 1 base at V and 4 bases at J; junction bases unmatched: 6. Germline-derived CDR1 and CDR2 are SGHDT and YYEEEE. Here the CDR3 reads CASSLLKRDADTQYF. The CDR3 DNA follows: TGTGCCAGCAGCTTGCTTAAGCGGGATGCAGATACGCAGTATTTT. The full variable domain, rest sourced from reference TRBV5-6 and TRBJ2-3, is DAGVTQSPTHLIKTRGQQVTLRCSPKSGHDTVSWYQQALGQGPQFIFQYYEEEERQRGNFPDRFSGHQFPNYSSELNVNALLLGDSALYLCASSLLKRDADTQYFGPGTRLTVL.

V is TRBV7-2 and J is TRBJ2-5, with D possibly TRBD1 on 6 matching bases. Germline assignment: CDR1 SGHTA and CDR2 FQGNSA. This CDR3 spans 14 amino acids. V shed 5 bases and J shed 2 bases, with 12 bases lying between them. The CDR3 DNA sequence: TGTGCCAGCAGCCACGGACAGCCTCAAGAGACCCAGTACTTC. Translation: CASSHGQPQETQYF.

This clone has more than one count but fewer than ten. The chain is built from TRBV2 and TRBJ2-5, with D perhaps matching TRBD2 (6 bases). V lost 6 bases and J 5 bases, leaving 10 bases between the germline ends. The CDR3 spans 12 residues. Germline V gives CDR1 SNHLY, CDR2 FYNNEI. CDR3 protein: CASSPGGETQYF. The CDR3, as DNA: TGTGCCAGCAGCCCTGGGGGGGAGACCCAGTACTTC.